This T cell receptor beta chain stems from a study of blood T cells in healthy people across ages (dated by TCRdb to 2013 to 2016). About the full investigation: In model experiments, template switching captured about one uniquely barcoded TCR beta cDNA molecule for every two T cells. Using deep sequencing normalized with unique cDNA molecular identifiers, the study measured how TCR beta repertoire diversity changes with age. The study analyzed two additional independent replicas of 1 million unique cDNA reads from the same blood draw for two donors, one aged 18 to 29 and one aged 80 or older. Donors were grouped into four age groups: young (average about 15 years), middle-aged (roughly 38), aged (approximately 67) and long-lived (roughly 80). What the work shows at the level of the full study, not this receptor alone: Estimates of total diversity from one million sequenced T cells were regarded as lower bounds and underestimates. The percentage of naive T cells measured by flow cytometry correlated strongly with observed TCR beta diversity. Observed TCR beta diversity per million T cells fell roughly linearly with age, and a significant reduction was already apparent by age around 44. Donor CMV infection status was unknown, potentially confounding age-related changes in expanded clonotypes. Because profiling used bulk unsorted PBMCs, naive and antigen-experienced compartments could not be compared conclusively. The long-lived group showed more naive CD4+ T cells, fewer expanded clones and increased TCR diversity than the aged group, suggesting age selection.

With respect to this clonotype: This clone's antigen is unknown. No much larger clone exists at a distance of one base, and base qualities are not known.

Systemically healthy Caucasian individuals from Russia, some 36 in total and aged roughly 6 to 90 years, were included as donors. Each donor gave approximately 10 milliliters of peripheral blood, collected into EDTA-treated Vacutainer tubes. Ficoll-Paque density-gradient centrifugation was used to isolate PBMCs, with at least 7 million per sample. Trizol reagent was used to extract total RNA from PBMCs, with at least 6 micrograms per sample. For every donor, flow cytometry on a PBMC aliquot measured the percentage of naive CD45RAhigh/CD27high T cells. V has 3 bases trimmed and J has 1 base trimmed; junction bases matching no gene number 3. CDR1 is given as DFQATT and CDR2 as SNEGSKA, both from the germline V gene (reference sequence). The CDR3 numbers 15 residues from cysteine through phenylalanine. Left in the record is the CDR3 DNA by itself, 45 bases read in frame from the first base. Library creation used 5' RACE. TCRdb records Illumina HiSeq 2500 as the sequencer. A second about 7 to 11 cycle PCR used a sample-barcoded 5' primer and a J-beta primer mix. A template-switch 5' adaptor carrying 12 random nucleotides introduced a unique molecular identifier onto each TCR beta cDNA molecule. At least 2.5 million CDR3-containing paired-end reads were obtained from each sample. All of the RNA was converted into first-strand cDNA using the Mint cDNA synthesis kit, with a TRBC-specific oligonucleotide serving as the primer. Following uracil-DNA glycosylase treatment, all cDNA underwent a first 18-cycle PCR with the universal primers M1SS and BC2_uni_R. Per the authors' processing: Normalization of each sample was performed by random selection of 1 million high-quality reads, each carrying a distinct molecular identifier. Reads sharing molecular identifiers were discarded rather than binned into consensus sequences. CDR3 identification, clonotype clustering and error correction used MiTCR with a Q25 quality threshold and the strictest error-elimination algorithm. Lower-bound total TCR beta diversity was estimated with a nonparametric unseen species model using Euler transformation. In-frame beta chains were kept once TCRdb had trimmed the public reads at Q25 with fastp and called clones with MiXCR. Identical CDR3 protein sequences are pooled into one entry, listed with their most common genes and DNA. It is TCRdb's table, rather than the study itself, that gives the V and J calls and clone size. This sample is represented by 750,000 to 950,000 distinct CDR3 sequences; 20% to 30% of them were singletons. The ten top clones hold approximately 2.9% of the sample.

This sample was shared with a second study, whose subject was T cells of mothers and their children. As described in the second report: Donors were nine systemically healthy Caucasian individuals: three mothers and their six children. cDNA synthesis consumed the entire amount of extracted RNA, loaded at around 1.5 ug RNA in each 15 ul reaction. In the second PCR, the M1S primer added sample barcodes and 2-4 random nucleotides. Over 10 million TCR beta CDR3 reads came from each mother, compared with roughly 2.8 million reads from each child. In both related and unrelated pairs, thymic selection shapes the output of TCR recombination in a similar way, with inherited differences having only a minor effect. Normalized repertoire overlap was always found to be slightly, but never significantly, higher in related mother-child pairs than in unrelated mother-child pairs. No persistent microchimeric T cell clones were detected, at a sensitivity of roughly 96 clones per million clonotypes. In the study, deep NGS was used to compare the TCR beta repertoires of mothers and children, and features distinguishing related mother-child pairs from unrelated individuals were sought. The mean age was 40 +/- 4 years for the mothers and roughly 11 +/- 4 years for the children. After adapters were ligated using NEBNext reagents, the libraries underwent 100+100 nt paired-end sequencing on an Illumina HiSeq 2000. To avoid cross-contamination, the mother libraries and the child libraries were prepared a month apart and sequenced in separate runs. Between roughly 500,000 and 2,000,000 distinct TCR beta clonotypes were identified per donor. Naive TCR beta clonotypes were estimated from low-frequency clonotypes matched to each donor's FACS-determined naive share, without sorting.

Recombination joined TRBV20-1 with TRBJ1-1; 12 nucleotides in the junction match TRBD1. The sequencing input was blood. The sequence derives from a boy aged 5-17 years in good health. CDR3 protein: CSASGTGGRNTEAFF. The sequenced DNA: TGCAGTGCTAGTGGGACAGGGGGCAGGAACACTGAAGCTTTCTTT.